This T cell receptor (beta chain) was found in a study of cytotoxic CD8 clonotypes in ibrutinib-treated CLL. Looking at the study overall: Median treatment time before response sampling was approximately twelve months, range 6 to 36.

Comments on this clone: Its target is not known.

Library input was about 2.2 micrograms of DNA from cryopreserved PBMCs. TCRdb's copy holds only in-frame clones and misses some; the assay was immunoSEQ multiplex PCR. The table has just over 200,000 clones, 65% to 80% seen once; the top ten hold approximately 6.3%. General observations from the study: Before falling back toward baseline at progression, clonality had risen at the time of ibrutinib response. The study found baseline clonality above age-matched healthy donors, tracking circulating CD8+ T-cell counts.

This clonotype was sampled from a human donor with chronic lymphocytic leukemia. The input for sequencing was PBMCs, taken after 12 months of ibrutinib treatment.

The CDR3 DNA reads TGTGCCTGGGGAACAGGGGACTACGAGCAGTACTTC. Encoded protein: CAWGTGDYEQYF. The chain joins TRBV30 to TRBJ2-7, with 7 bases lining up with TRBD1. Germline-derived CDR1 and CDR2 are GTSNPN and SVGIG (reference sequence). This CDR3 has 12 amino acids. V was clipped by 5 bases and J by 3 bases; unmatched bases: 4.